This entry concerns a single T cell receptor (beta chain). What it recognizes is unknown. This sample stems from a study of beta chain features in type 1 diabetes. Since all of the isolated RNA was reverse transcribed, expressed TCRB transcripts were what got sequenced. The repertoire was sequenced with immunoSEQ multiplex PCR; TCRdb's copy has only in-frame clones and lacks some. The profile shows 200,000 to 250,000 clones, 25% to 30% of them singletons. General observations from the study: Naive, central memory and regulatory TCRB repertoires appeared more similar among patients than healthy donors.

This CDR3 contains 11 residues. Looked up from germline, CDR1 is SGHTA and CDR2 is FQGNSA. J lost 9 bases, V lost 4 bases, and 3 bases had no gene match. This sequence joins TRBV7-2 and TRBJ2-7, with 7 bases fitting TRBD1. Sequencing was done on a sample of central memory CD4+ T cells from blood. The sequence derives from a man aged 30-40 years in good health. The CDR3 spells CASSSRQGQYF. The DNA for the CDR3 is TGTGCCAGCAGCTCCCGACAGGGGCAGTACTTC.